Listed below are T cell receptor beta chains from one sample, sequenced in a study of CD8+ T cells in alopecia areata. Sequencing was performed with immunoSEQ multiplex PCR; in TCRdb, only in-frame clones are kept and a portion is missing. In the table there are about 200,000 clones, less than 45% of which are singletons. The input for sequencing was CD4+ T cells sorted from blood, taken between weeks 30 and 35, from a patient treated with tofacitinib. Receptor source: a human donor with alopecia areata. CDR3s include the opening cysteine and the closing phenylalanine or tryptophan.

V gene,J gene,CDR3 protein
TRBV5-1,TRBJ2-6,CASSSRNANSGANVLTF
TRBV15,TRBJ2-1,CATSRGGTSYNEQFF
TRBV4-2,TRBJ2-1,CASSPRAPGFNEQFF
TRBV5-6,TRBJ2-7,CASREPGTGTREQYF
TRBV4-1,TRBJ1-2,CASSQVVERGYTF
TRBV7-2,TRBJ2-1,CASRRGGGGLNEQFF
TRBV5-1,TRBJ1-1,CASTQGGMNTEAFF
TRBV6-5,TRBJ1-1,CASSSTRLNTEAFF
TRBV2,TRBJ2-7,CASSPSGLGKNF
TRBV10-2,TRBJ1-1,CASSESSYFDTEAFF
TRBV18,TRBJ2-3,CASSPQGSTDTQYF
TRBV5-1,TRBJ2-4,CASSNQGAGTKNIQYF
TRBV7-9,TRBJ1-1,CASSPLRANTEAFF
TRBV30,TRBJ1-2,CAGREGSNYGYTF
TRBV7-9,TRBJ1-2,CASSLEVLGGYGYTF
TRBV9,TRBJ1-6,CASSVGTAHNSPLHF
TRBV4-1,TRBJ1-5,CASSPGQRGRQPQHF
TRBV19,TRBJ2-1,CASSFRDSTGNEQFF
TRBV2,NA,CASSRTETYEQYF
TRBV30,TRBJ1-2,CAWNLEGRYYTF
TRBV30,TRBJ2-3,CAWSSPRLAGGSTDTQYF
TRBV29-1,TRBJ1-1,CSGGQGAGVTEAFF
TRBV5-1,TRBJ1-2,CASSPGGTNYGYTF
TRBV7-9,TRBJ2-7,CASSQQIRTGGEQYF
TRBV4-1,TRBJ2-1,CASSQIALGLAYNEQFF
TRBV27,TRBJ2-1,CASRVPGLPDNEQFF
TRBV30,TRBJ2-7,CAWSDWTSRDEQYF
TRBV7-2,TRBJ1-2,CASSLTLDINYGYTF
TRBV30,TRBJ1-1,CAWSNGGNTEAFF